A single sample gave rise to the 7 T cell receptor beta chains below, sequenced in a study of blood T cells in healthy people across ages (dated by TCRdb to about 2015). Libraries were constructed by 5' RACE. Sequencing was carried out with an Illumina HiSeq 2500. A second PCR of about 6 to 11 cycles was performed with a sample-barcoded 5' primer and a J-beta primer mix. TCRdb took the public reads, trimmed them with fastp at Q25, ran MiXCR for clone calling and kept in-frame beta chains. Rows are unified per CDR3 protein, each entry keeping the most common DNA and genes. This sample lists over a million distinct CDR3 sequences; approximately 25% were detected once. The ten largest clones add up to 0.75% of the sample. Separately, the same data were catalogued under a study of T cells of mothers and their children.

The sequencing input was blood. These receptor sequences come from a girl aged 2-9 years in good health.

Only a few counts were recorded for this clonotype. V is TRBV12-3 or TRBV12-4 and J is TRBJ1-2; 8 nucleotides agree with TRBD1. The trim removed 6 bases at V and 7 bases at J, leaving 7 bases unmatched. This CDR3 spans 13 amino acids. CDR3 DNA sequence: TGTGCCAGCAGCCTGGGACAGGTCGGTGGCTACACCTTC. This codes for CASSLGQVGGYTF.

This clonotype has only a few counts. The chain couples TRBV2 to TRBJ2-3, with a weak D call TRBD2 (5 bases). V was trimmed by 5 bases and J by 1 base, leaving 10 bases between them. This CDR3 is built from 14 residues. Looked up from germline, CDR1 is SNHLY and CDR2 is FYNNEI. The CDR3 region is CASSYEGRTDTQYF. The CDR3 DNA reads as TGTGCCAGCAGTTACGAGGGTCGCACAGATACGCAGTATTTT.

This chain links TRBV28 with TRBJ1-4, with D uncertain. The CDR3 is 14 residues long. V lost 5 bases and J lost 2, with 9 bases in between. Germline V gene sequence: CDR1 MDHEN, CDR2 SYDVKM. This CDR3 is CASSAGRTNEKLFF. The CDR3 DNA reads as TGTGCCAGCAGTGCGGGGAGGACTAATGAAAAACTGTTTTTT.

V usage is TRBV4-3 and J usage is TRBJ1-1; D may be TRBD1 (5 bases). V was clipped by 0 bases and J by 3 bases, with 11 bases between them. The CDR3 length is 15 residues. Germline CDR1 is LGHNA and CDR2 is YSLEER. CDR3 nucleotides: TGCGCCAGCAGCCAAGACTGGAAAGGGGACACTGAAGCTTTCTTT. The encoded protein is CASSQDWKGDTEAFF.

This chain links TRBV5-5 with TRBJ2-5; D might be TRBD2 (6 bases). With 4 bases removed from V and 3 bases from J, the gap between germline ends came to 25 bases. There are 18 residues in the CDR3. Per germline, CDR1 SGHKS and CDR2 YYEKEE (reference sequence). This CDR3 reads CASSRTFGGPAVEETQYF. The CDR3 DNA is TGTGCCAGCAGCCGGACCTTCGGAGGGCCCGCAGTTGAAGAGACCCAGTACTTC.

The V gene is TRBV2, the J gene TRBJ2-4, with 8 nucleotides matching TRBD1. The trim removed 5 bases at V and 1 base at J, leaving 4 bases unmatched. This CDR3 contains 15 residues. Germline loops: CDR1 SNHLY, CDR2 FYNNEI. CDR3 DNA sequence: TGTGCCAGCAGTTCGCAGGGGGCGGCCAAAAACATTCAGTACTTC. The encoded protein is CASSSQGAAKNIQYF.

The chain carries TRBV11-2 and TRBJ2-2; 9 bases map to TRBD2. CDR1 and CDR2 from the germline V gene are SGHAT and FQNNGV. The CDR3 spans 15 residues. J was trimmed by 7 bases and V by 3 bases; bases with no gene match: 6. CDR3 loop: CASSFSAGGLGELFF. CDR3 DNA: TGTGCCAGCAGCTTTTCGGCGGGAGGGCTCGGGGAGCTGTTTTTT.